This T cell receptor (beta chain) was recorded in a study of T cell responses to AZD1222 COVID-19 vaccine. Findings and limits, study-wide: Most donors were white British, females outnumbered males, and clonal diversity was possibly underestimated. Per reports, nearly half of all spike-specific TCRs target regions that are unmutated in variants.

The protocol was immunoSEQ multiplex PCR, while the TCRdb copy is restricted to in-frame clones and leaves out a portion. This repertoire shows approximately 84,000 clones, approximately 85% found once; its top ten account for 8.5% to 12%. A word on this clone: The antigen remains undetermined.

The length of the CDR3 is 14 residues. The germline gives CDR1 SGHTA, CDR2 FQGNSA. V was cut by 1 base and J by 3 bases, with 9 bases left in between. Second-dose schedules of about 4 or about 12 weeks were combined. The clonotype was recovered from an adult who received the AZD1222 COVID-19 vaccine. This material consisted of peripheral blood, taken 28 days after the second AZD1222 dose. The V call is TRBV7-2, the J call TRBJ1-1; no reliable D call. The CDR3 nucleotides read TGTGCCAGCAGCTTAGGACCGGGGTACACTGAAGCTTTCTTT. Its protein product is CASSLGPGYTEAFF.